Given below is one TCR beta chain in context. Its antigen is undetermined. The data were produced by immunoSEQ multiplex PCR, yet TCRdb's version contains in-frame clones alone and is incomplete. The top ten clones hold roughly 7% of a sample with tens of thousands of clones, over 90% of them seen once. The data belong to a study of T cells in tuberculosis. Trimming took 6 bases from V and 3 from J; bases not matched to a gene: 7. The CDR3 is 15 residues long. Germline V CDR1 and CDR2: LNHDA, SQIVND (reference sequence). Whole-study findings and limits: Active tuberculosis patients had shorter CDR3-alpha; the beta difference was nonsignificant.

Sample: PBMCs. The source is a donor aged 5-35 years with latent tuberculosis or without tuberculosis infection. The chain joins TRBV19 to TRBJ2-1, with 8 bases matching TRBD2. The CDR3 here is CASSKAGTSYNEQFF. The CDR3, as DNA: TGTGCCAGTAGCAAAGCCGGGACTAGCTACAATGAGCAGTTCTTC.